One and the same sample provided the 29 T cell receptor beta chains below, sequenced in a study of OX40 agonist ivuxolimab in advanced cancers. The data were produced by immunoSEQ multiplex PCR, yet TCRdb's version contains in-frame clones alone and is incomplete. The sample contains about 120,000 clones, around 93% of which appear only once. The sequences come from CD4+ or CD8+ T cells sorted from blood, collected in a trial of the OX40 agonist ivuxolimab. These receptors were taken from an adult with an advanced solid tumor such as melanoma, head and neck, liver or kidney cancer.

This chain joins TRBV19 and TRBJ1-5; 9 positions match TRBD1. The CDR3 is 13 residues long. The junction had 3 bases not matched to a gene; V was cut back by 5 bases and J by 7 bases. The germline CDR1 and CDR2 sequences are LNHDA and SQIVND (reference sequence). CDR3 coding DNA: TGTGCCAGTAGTCAGACAGGGGGACAGCCCCAGCATTTT. Translation gives CASSQTGGQPQHF. The variable domain in full, completed from reference TRBV19 and TRBJ1-5, reads DGGITQSPKYLFRKEGQNVTLSCEQNLNHDAMYWYRQDPGQGLRLIYYSQIVNDFQKGDIAEGYSVSREKKESFPLTVTSAQKNPTAFYLCASSQTGGQPQHFGDGTRLSIL.

This chain uses TRBV7-6 with TRBJ1-2; D ambiguous. V was pared by 0 bases and J by 3 bases, with 5 bases between. Germline V gene data show CDR1 as SGHVS and CDR2 as FNYEAQ. This CDR3 contains 13 residues. The DNA of the CDR3 is TGTGCCAGCAGCTTAGCAGCGGACTATGGCTACACCTTC. Amino acid sequence: CASSLAADYGYTF.

J is TRBJ2-1 and V is TRBV27; D may correspond to TRBD1 or TRBD2 (5 bases each). The V end was cut by 5 bases, the J end by 4 bases, with 18 bases between. The CDR3 runs to 16 residues. CDR1 is MNHEY, CDR2 SMNVEV, per germline (reference sequence). The CDR3 region is CASSPITRGTYNEQFF. CDR3 nucleotides: TGTGCCAGCAGTCCCATTACTAGGGGTACTTACAATGAGCAGTTCTTC.

The V gene is TRBV19, the J gene TRBJ2-3; tentatively, D is TRBD1 or TRBD2 (5 bases each). This CDR3 comprises 12 residues. V was clipped by 6 bases and J by 3 bases, with 7 bases between them. Germline CDR1 reads LNHDA; CDR2 reads SQIVND (reference sequence). The CDR3 region has the DNA TGTGCCAGTAGGGGGGAAACAGATACGCAGTATTTT. Translation: CASRGETDTQYF.

This rearrangement joins TRBV9 to TRBJ2-1; D is ambiguous. Germline CDR1 and CDR2: SGDLS and YYNGEE. This CDR3 has 12 residues. Trimming removed 3 bases from V and 6 bases from J, with 7 bases in between. As DNA, the CDR3 is TGTGCCAGCAGCGGGGTATCCAATGAGCAGTTCTTC. Encoded protein: CASSGVSNEQFF. Based on the CDR3 plus reference TRBV9 and TRBJ2-1, the full variable domain is DSGVTQTPKHLITATGQRVTLRCSPRSGDLSVYWYQQSLDQGLQFLIQYYNGEERAKGNILERFSAQQFPDLHSELNLSSLELGDSALYFCASSGVSNEQFFGPGTRLTVL.

V gene TRBV9 combines with J gene TRBJ2-6; 9 positions match TRBD1. This CDR3 region has 15 residues. Losses at the gene ends were 7 bases for V and 2 bases for J; bases not matched to a gene: 4. Germline-derived CDR1 and CDR2 are SGDLS and YYNGEE. The CDR3 bases are TGTGCCAGCCGGACAGGGGTGGCTGGGGCCAACGTCCTGACTTTC. As protein: CASRTGVAGANVLTF.

V and J are TRBV18 and TRBJ1-1; possible D gene TRBD1, 6 bases. With 0 bases removed from V and 5 bases from J, the gap between germline ends came to 10 bases. The germline CDR1 and CDR2 sequences are KGHSH and LQKENI. The CDR3 runs to 14 residues. The CDR3 here is CASSPPQGATEAFF. For the CDR3, the DNA is TGTGCCAGCTCACCACCACAGGGAGCGACTGAAGCTTTCTTT.

The V gene is TRBV9, the J gene TRBJ1-2; D gene ambiguous. The germline V gene encodes CDR1 SGDLS and CDR2 YYNGEE. This CDR3 has 14 amino acids. With 0 bases removed from V and 4 bases from J, the gap between germline ends came to 10 bases. The CDR3 DNA follows: TGTGCCAGCAGCGTAGCTCTTGCGGCCTATGGCTACACCTTC. Protein product: CASSVALAAYGYTF.

This sequence joins TRBV5-5 and TRBJ2-1, with TRBD1 identical over 8 bases. CDR1 is SGHKS and CDR2 is YYEKEE in the germline V gene (reference sequence). V gave up 4 bases and J gave up 3 bases; unmatched junction bases: 9. This CDR3 contains 16 residues. The CDR3 DNA follows: TGTGCCAGCAGCCTCAGCCCGACAGGGGTCTACAATGAGCAGTTCTTC. This encodes CASSLSPTGVYNEQFF.

This clone occurred a few times. The J gene is TRBJ2-5, the V gene TRBV21-1; the D segment call TRBD1 is taken from the table without a DNA check. TRBV21-1 is reported as a pseudogene. This CDR3 comprises 15 residues. The chain's CDR3 is CASSKHRRGRETQYF. CDR3 bases: TGTGCCAGCAGTAAACATCGAAGGGGTAGAGAGACCCAGTACTTC.

J is TRBJ1-3 and V is TRBV19; TRBD1 agrees at 9 bases. CDR1 is LNHDA, CDR2 SQIVND, per germline (reference sequence). J was trimmed by 0 bases and V by 8 bases; bases with no gene match: 5. The CDR3 totals 15 residues. The CDR3 DNA reads TGTGCCAGTGGGGGACAGGGTAACTCTGGAAACACCATATATTTT. It is translated as CASGGQGNSGNTIYF. The whole variable domain, remainder taken from reference TRBV19 and TRBJ1-3, is DGGITQSPKYLFRKEGQNVTLSCEQNLNHDAMYWYRQDPGQGLRLIYYSQIVNDFQKGDIAEGYSVSREKKESFPLTVTSAQKNPTAFYLCASGGQGNSGNTIYFGEGSWLTVV.

The chain joins TRBV7-9 to TRBJ2-1; TRBD1 agrees at 9 bases. J was trimmed by 9 bases and V by 5 bases; bases with no gene match: 14. The CDR3 is 16 amino acids. CDR1 is SEHNR, CDR2 FQNEAQ, per germline (reference sequence). CDR3 in DNA: TGTGCCAGCAGCACCCCCTGGGGACAGGGAATTGTTGAGCAGTTCTTC. Residues: CASSTPWGQGIVEQFF.

In this sample, this clone turned up once. This sequence joins TRBV30 and TRBJ2-7, with D perhaps matching TRBD1 or TRBD2 (5 bases each). Germline CDR1 and CDR2: GTSNPN and SVGIG (reference sequence). CDR3 length equals 13 residues. Trimming took 4 bases from V and 3 from J, leaving 13 bases between them. The CDR3 loop reads CAWTPGRYYEQYF. CDR3 sequence (DNA): TGTGCCTGGACCCCGGGACGGTACTACGAGCAGTACTTC.

A word on this clone: An end of the junction does not agree with germline; a read error may underlie this. V is TRBV7-9 and J is TRBJ2-7; TRBD2 agrees at 12 bases. The germline gives CDR1 SEHNR, CDR2 FQNEAQ (reference sequence). The CDR3 loop spans 15 amino acids. The CDR3 loop is CASSLALRTSGEKHF. The CDR3 DNA is TGTGCCAGCAGCTTAGCGCTCCGGACTAGCGGGGAAAAGCACTTC.

The rearrangement links TRBV7-8 to TRBJ2-1; TRBD1 agrees at 7 bases. V shed 2 bases, J shed 7 bases, and the junction held 8 bases outside the gene matches. The length of the CDR3 is 15 residues. From germline, CDR1 is SGHVS and CDR2 FQNEAQ. Written as DNA, the CDR3 is TGTGCCAGCAGCTTAAGACAGGGTCTAGGGAATGAGCAGTTCTTC. It is translated as CASSLRQGLGNEQFF.

The chain links TRBV7-3 to TRBJ2-2, with 14 positions matching TRBD2. There are 18 residues in the CDR3. CDR1 and CDR2 from the germline V gene are SGHTA and FQGTGA. V was pared by 5 bases and J by 4 bases, with 9 bases of the junction left unmatched. This chain's CDR3 is CASSRGTSGSIGTGELFF. CDR3 bases: TGTGCCAGCAGCCGCGGGACTAGCGGGAGTATAGGCACCGGGGAGCTGTTTTTT.

The chain uses TRBV27 and TRBJ2-3; no definite D call. The CDR3 covers 14 residues. Trimming took off 9 bases at V and 1 base at J, with 14 bases between the two ends. CDR1 MNHEY and CDR2 SMNVEV come from the germline V gene (reference sequence). In DNA, the CDR3 is TGTGCCAGTAGGCTACTGGCTGGCACAGATACGCAGTATTTT. Amino acids: CASRLLAGTDTQYF.

The chain couples TRBV6-6 to TRBJ1-4, with D hard to call. This CDR3 is built from 13 residues. The germline V gene encodes CDR1 MNHNY and CDR2 SVGAGI (reference sequence). V lost 3 bases and J 6 bases, leaving 8 bases between the germline ends. CDR3 coding DNA: TGTGCCAGCAGTTATCGGAGTTATGAAAAACTGTTTTTT. Protein product: CASSYRSYEKLFF.

V is TRBV5-4 and J is TRBJ2-1; 10 nucleotides agree with TRBD1. J gave up 6 bases and V 3 bases, and 0 bases lay outside the gene matches. Per the germline V gene, CDR1 is SGHNT and CDR2 is YYREEE (reference sequence). This CDR3 is 13 amino acids long. CDR3 nucleotides: TGTGCCAGCAGCTGGACAGGGGGCAATGAGCAGTTCTTC. Its translation: CASSWTGGNEQFF.

The chain carries TRBV6-5 and TRBJ1-2; no clear D gene. Deletions cut 5 bases from V and 7 bases from J, with 17 bases between. The germline CDR1 and CDR2 sequences are MNHEY and SVGAGI. CDR3 size: 14 residues. CDR3 residues: CASSEWTVAGGYTF. The DNA for the CDR3 is TGTGCCAGCAGTGAATGGACGGTGGCGGGTGGCTACACCTTC.

This chain uses TRBV6-5 with TRBJ2-3; no firm D call. Germline CDR1 reads MNHEY; CDR2 reads SVGAGI. The germline V and J ends were trimmed by 6 bases and 6 bases, with 7 bases remaining between them. This CDR3 has 11 amino acids. The CDR3 region is CASRFGDTQYF. CDR3 DNA: TGTGCCAGCAGATTCGGGGATACGCAGTATTTT.

The chain is built from TRBV7-3 and TRBJ1-1; D may be TRBD1 (5 bases). Trimming pared 5 bases from V and 0 bases from J, leaving 13 bases between. CDR1 SGHTA and CDR2 FQGTGA come from the germline V gene. CDR3 length: 15 residues. The CDR3 here is CASSQDQGLNTEAFF. CDR3 sequence (DNA): TGTGCCAGCAGCCAAGATCAGGGTTTGAACACTGAAGCTTTCTTT.

In this sample, this clone turned up a few times. The chain employs TRBV14 and TRBJ1-2; D possibly corresponds to TRBD1 (6 bases). From germline, CDR1 is SGHDN and CDR2 FVKESK. The ends were cut back, 1 base at V and 8 bases at J, with 17 bases in the middle. This CDR3 contains 15 residues. DNA of the CDR3: TGTGCCAGCAGCCAAGCACTCCCGAAGGGGGGAGGCTACACCTTC. This encodes CASSQALPKGGGYTF.

J is TRBJ1-4 and V is TRBV28; D is unresolved. Germline assignment: CDR1 MDHEN and CDR2 SYDVKM. CDR3 length: 16 residues. The V gene lost 7 bases and the J gene lost 2 bases, with 17 bases spanning the gap. CDR3 residues: CASKHDGSGTNEKLFF. CDR3 bases: TGTGCCAGCAAACACGACGGGTCGGGCACTAATGAAAAACTGTTTTTT.

CDR3 bases: TGCAGCGACTGGGACAGCGGCAGCTACACCTTC. It yields the protein CSDWDSGSYTF. The V gene is TRBV29-1, the J gene TRBJ1-2; 7 bases line up with TRBD1. Germline CDR1 is SQVTM and CDR2 is ANQGSEA. Trimming at V came to 7 bases and at J to 9 bases, leaving 8 bases not matched to a gene. CDR3 length equals 11 residues.

The rearrangement joins TRBV19 to TRBJ2-2; D perhaps matches TRBD1 (6 bases). Germline loops: CDR1 LNHDA, CDR2 SQIVND (reference sequence). V gave up 0 bases and J gave up 0 bases, with 8 bases separating them. The CDR3 totals 16 residues. The CDR3 DNA sequence: TGTGCCAGTAGTATAGACGGGACACCGAACACCGGGGAGCTGTTTTTT. Translated, it gives CASSIDGTPNTGELFF.

As DNA, the CDR3 is TGTGCCAGCAGTAGCACCTCAGGGACAGATACGCAGTATTTT. It codes for CASSSTSGTDTQYF. The gene calls are TRBV28 and TRBJ2-3, with D possibly TRBD1 on 5 matching bases. Per the germline V gene, CDR1 is MDHEN and CDR2 is SYDVKM. The V and J ends lost 5 bases and 3 bases respectively, with 12 bases between them. The CDR3 sequence is 14 residues long.

J is TRBJ2-1 and V is TRBV5-4; D call uncertain. Germline V gives CDR1 SGHNT, CDR2 YYREEE (reference sequence). Trimming pared 4 bases from V and 2 bases from J, leaving 4 bases between. This CDR3 comprises 12 residues. The CDR3: CASSATYNEQFF. The CDR3 region has the DNA TGTGCCAGCAGCGCCACCTACAATGAGCAGTTCTTC.

J is TRBJ2-2 and V is TRBV5-1, with 9 bases lining up with TRBD2. This CDR3 is built from 16 residues. Germline V gene data show CDR1 as SGHRS and CDR2 as YFSETQ. V lost 2 bases and J lost 3; bases outside the gene matches: 5. CDR3 nucleotide sequence: TGCGCCAGCAGCTTAGCGGGAGGCGGGGACACCGGGGAGCTGTTTTTT. It specifies CASSLAGGGDTGELFF.